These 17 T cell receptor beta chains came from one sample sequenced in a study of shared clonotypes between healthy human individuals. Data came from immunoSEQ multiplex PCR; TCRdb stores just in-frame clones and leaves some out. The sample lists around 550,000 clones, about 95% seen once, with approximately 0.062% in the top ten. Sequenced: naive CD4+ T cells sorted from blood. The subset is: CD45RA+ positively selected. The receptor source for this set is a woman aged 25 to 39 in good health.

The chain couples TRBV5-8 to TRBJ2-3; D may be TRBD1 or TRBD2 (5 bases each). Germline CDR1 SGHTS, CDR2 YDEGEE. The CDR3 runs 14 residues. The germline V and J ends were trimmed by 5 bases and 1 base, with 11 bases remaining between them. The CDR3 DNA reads TGTGCCAGCAGAGAGCCGGGACGCACAGATACGCAGTATTTT. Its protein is CASREPGRTDTQYF.

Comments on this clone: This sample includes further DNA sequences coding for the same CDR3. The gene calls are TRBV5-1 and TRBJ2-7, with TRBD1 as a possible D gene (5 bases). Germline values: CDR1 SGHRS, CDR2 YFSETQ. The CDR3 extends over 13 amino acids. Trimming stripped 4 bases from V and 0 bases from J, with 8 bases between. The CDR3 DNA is TGCGCCAGCAGCCCGACAGTCTCCTACGAGCAGTACTTC. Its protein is CASSPTVSYEQYF.

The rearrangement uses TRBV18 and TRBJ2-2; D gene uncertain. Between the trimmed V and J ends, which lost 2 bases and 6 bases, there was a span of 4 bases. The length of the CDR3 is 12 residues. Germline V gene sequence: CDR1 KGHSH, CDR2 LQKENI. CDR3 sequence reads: CASSPSAGELFF. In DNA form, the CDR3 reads TGTGCCAGCTCACCATCTGCCGGGGAGCTGTTTTTT.

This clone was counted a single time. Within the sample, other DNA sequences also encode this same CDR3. CDR3 residues: CASSTGLAGNNEQFF. CDR3 DNA: TGTGCCAGTAGTACGGGACTAGCGGGAAATAATGAGCAGTTCTTC. V and J are TRBV19 and TRBJ2-1; 13 bases are a match to TRBD2. V shed 4 bases, J shed 7 bases, and the junction held 4 bases outside the gene matches. Per germline, CDR1 LNHDA and CDR2 SQIVND (reference sequence). CDR3 size: 15 residues.

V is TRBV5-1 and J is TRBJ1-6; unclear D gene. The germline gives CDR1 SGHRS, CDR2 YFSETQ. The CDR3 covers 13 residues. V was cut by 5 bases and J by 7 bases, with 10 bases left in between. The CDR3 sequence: CASSSMGNSPLHF. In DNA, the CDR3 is TGCGCCAGCAGTAGTATGGGGAATTCACCCCTCCACTTT.

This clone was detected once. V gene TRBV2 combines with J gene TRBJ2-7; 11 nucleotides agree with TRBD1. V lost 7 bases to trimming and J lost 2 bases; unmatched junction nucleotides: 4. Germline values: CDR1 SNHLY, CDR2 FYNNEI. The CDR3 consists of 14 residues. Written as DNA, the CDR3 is TGTGCCAGCAAAGGACAGGGGGCAGCCTACGAGCAGTACTTC. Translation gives CASKGQGAAYEQYF.

The CDR3 spells CASSERRGFDGQETQYF. The CDR3 DNA sequence: TGCGCCAGCAGTGAGCGCCGGGGGTTCGATGGCCAGGAGACCCAGTACTTC. This chain connects TRBV10-1 to TRBJ2-5; weak D call: TRBD2 (6 bases). V was pared by 2 bases and J by 5 bases, with 21 bases between. There are 17 residues in the CDR3. The germline CDR1 and CDR2 sequences are WNHNN and SYGVQD (reference sequence).

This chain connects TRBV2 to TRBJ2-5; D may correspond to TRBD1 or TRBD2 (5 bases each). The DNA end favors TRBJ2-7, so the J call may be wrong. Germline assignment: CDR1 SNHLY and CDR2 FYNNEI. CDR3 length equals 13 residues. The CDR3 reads CASNGGAGYEQYF. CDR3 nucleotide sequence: TGTGCCAGCAATGGGGGAGCAGGCTACGAGCAGTACTTC.

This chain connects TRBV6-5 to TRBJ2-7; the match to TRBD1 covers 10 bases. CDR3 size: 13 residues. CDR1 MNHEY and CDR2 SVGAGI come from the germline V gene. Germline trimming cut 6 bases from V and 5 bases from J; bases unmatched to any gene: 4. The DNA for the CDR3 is TGTGCCAGCAGCTTCGACAGGGGGCACGAGCAGTACTTC. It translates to CASSFDRGHEQYF.

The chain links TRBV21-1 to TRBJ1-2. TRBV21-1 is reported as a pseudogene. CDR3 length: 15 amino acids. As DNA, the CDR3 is TGTGCCAGCAGCCCCCGGGAAACCCCACCTTATGGCTACACCTTC. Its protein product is CASSPRETPPYGYTF.

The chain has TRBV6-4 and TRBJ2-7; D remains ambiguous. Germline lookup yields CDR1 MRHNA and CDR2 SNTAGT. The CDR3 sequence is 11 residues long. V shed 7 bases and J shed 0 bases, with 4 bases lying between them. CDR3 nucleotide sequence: TGTGCCAGCATCCGCTCCTACGAGCAGTACTTC. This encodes CASIRSYEQYF.

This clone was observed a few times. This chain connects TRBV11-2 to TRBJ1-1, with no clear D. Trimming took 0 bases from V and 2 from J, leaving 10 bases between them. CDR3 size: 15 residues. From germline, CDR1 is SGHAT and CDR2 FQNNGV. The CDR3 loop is CASSLETAVNTEAFF. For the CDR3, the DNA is TGTGCCAGCAGCTTAGAGACGGCAGTTAACACTGAAGCTTTCTTT.

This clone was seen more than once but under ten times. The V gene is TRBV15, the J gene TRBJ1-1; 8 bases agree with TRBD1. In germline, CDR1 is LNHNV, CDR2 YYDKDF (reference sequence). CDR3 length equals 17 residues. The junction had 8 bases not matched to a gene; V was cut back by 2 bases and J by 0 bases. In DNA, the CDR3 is TGTGCCACCAGCAGAATACTGACAGGGGCTATGAACACTGAAGCTTTCTTT. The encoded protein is CATSRILTGAMNTEAFF. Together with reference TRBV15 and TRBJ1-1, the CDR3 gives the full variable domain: DAMVIQNPRYQVTQFGKPVTLSCSQTLNHNVMYWYQQKSSQAPKLLFHYYDKDFNNEADTPDNFQSRRPNTSFCFLDIRSPGLGDTAMYLCATSRILTGAMNTEAFFGQGTRLTVV.

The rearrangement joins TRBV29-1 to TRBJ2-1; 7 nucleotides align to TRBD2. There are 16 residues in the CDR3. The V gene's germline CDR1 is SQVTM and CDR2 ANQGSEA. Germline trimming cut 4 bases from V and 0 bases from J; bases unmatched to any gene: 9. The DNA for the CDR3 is TGCAGCGTTGGAGCCGGACTAGTTCACTCCTACAATGAGCAGTTCTTC. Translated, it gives CSVGAGLVHSYNEQFF.

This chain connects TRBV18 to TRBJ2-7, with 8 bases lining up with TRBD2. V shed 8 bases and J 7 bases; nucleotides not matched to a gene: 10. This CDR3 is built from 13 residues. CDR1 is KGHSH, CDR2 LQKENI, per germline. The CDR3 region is CASMPAGVGEQYF. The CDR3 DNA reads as TGTGCCAGCATGCCAGCGGGAGTGGGTGAGCAGTACTTC.

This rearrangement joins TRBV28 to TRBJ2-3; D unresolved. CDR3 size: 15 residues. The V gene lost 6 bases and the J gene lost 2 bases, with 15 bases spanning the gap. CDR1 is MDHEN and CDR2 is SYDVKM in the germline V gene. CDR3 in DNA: TGTGCCAGCAGCCTGGAAGCCGACCTCACAGATACGCAGTATTTT. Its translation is CASSLEADLTDTQYF.

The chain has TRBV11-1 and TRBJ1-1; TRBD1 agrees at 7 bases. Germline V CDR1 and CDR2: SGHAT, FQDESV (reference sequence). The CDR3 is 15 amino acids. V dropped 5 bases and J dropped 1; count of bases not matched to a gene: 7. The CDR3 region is CASSRETGQNTEAFF. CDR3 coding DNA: TGTGCCAGCAGCAGAGAGACAGGGCAGAACACTGAAGCTTTCTTT.